This TCR beta chain was found in a study of shared clonotypes between healthy human individuals. Worth noting for this clone: Its antigen is unknown.

There are 13 residues in the CDR3. The V gene's germline CDR1 is SGHKS and CDR2 YYEKEE (reference sequence). V was trimmed by 9 bases and J by 2 bases, leaving 9 bases between them. Assay used: immunoSEQ multiplex PCR; TCRdb lists only in-frame clones, some missing. Of roughly 2,500,000 clones listed, 80% to 95% are singletons. Findings of the study overall: Between a few donors, naive CD4 clonotypes were shared at a level of roughly 5.5%.

The sequencing input was naive CD4+ T cells from PBMCs. Subset noted: CD45RA+ positively selected. This chain joins TRBV5-5 and TRBJ2-6; D unclear. The sequence was collected from a man aged 18 to 30 in good health. Some clones in this sample may be carry-over from other donors' samples. CDR3 sequence reads: CATGVPGANVLTF. Here the CDR3 DNA reads TGTGCCACCGGCGTCCCTGGGGCCAACGTCCTGACTTTC.